The next 7 T cell receptor beta chains were all read from a single sample in a study of blood T cells in healthy people across ages. Then a second PCR, running roughly 7 to 11 cycles, was carried out with a sample-barcoded 5' primer and a J-beta primer mix. TCRdb called the 5' RACE reads again in MiXCR, with one record for every CDR3 protein. The sample includes over 600,000 distinct CDR3 sequences, roughly 41% seen only once; the top ten take about 30%. The sample was blood. The receptors were sampled from a man older than 75 in good health.

The J gene is TRBJ1-5, the V gene TRBV20-1, with D maybe TRBD1 (5 bases). Germline V gene sequence: CDR1 DFQATT, CDR2 SNEGSKA (reference sequence). This CDR3 contains 13 residues. The V end lost 1 base, the J end lost 7 bases, and 11 bases lay between the germline ends. This chain's CDR3 is CSARGLGVQPQHF. Here the CDR3 DNA reads TGCAGTGCTAGAGGACTAGGGGTACAGCCCCAGCATTTT.

This clonotype was seen at least ten times. The chain couples TRBV11-2 to TRBJ2-7, with 8 bases fitting TRBD2. This CDR3 region has 14 residues. The J segment lost 6 bases and the V segment lost 1 base, leaving 5 bases of the junction unmatched. Per germline, CDR1 SGHAT and CDR2 FQNNGV. CDR3 in DNA: TGTGCCAGCAGCTTAGGGATTAGCGGGACCGAGCAGTACTTC. This gives the protein CASSLGISGTEQYF.

V is TRBV6-1 and J is TRBJ1-1, with D possibly being TRBD1 (6 bases). The V gene lost 3 bases and the J gene lost 3 bases, with 8 bases spanning the gap. This CDR3 is 13 amino acids long. Germline-derived CDR1 and CDR2 are MNHNS and SASEGT. DNA for the CDR3: TGTGCCAGCAGTGACAGGGGTTACACTGAAGCTTTCTTT. Its translation is CASSDRGYTEAFF.

V and J are TRBV10-3 and TRBJ2-5; 16 bases align to TRBD2. The CDR3 contains 17 residues. Germline loops: CDR1 ENHRY, CDR2 SYGVKD. V dropped 4 bases and J dropped 4; count of bases not matched to a gene: 6. CDR3 coding DNA: TGTGCCATCAGTGTGGGACTAGCGGGAGGGCCGGGAGAGACCCAGTACTTC. Its translation: CAISVGLAGGPGETQYF.

This clonotype was counted a few times. The chain is built from TRBV27 and TRBJ1-2; D possibly corresponds to TRBD1 (5 bases). CDR1 is MNHEY and CDR2 is SMNVEV in the germline V gene (reference sequence). This CDR3 region has 13 residues. V lost 3 bases, J lost 6 bases, and 11 bases lay in between. This CDR3 is CASSLTVGDGYTF. CDR3 bases: TGTGCCAGCAGTTTGACAGTTGGAGATGGCTACACCTTC.

This chain uses TRBV6-9 with TRBJ2-3, with TRBD2 matching 7 bases. This CDR3 comprises 14 residues. With 5 bases clipped from V and 2 bases from J, the junction kept 4 bases outside the gene matches. Germline V gene sequence: CDR1 MNHGY, CDR2 SVAAGI. The CDR3 reads CASSISGITDTQYF. In DNA form, the CDR3 reads TGTGCCAGCAGTATCAGCGGGATCACAGATACGCAGTATTTT.

The J gene is TRBJ2-1, the V gene TRBV20-1, with D possibly being TRBD1 (7 bases). Trimming cost V 3 bases and J 9 bases, with 15 bases left between them. Germline loops: CDR1 DFQATT, CDR2 SNEGSKA (reference sequence). The CDR3 consists of 13 residues. The CDR3 spells CSASPGGYGEQFF. CDR3 nucleotides: TGCAGTGCTAGCCCAGGGGGGTACGGTGAGCAGTTCTTC.